One sample yielded the 19 T cell receptor beta chains listed below, sequenced in a study of breast tumors, draining lymph nodes, adjacent tissues. TCRdb analysed the multiplex PCR reads with MiXCR anew, one entry per CDR3 protein. The sample holds under 70,000 distinct CDR3 sequences; about 40% are singletons and the top ten take roughly 9%. Material for sequencing was breast tumor tissue. The receptors come from a female donor with breast cancer. Some clones in this sample may be carry-over from other donors' samples.

In the case of this clonotype: This may be a read error: a much more frequent sequence differs by one nucleotide. The chain couples TRBV7-3 to TRBJ1-4; 11 bases line up with TRBD1. Per germline, CDR1 SGHTA and CDR2 FQGTGA. The CDR3 sequence is 17 residues long. CDR3 DNA: TGTGCCAGCAGCCCCGTCCCGGGACAGGGGGGGGATGAACAACTGTTTTTT. It codes for CASSPVPGQGGDEQLFF.

V and J are TRBV14 and TRBJ2-1; TRBD2 matches at 12 bases. The CDR3 is 16 amino acids. Germline CDR1 reads SGHDN; CDR2 reads FVKESK. The V and J ends lost 5 bases and 7 bases, in that order; junction bases with no gene match: 9. The CDR3 protein is CASSSWASGGVNEQFF. The CDR3 nucleotides read TGTGCCAGCAGCTCCTGGGCTAGCGGGGGGGTTAATGAGCAGTTCTTC.

This clonotype was observed many times. This chain uses TRBV20-1 with TRBJ2-7; no firm D call. The germline V gene encodes CDR1 DFQATT and CDR2 SNEGSKA (reference sequence). The CDR3 consists of 11 residues. V was clipped by 2 bases and J by 6 bases, with 8 bases between them. DNA of the CDR3: TGCAGTGCTAGACACAAAGGCGAGCAGTACTTC. Its translation is CSARHKGEQYF.

With regard to this clonotype: One junction end disagrees with the germline gene, perhaps due to a read error. The chain employs TRBV19 and TRBJ2-1; 8 bases agree with TRBD2. The CDR3 extends over 16 amino acids. CDR1 LNHDA and CDR2 SQIVND come from the germline V gene (reference sequence). The chain's CDR3 is CASRKGRGAVYNEQLF. The CDR3 DNA reads TGTGCCAGTAGAAAGGGGCGGGGGGCGGTCTACAATGAGCAGCTCTTC.

By share of the sample, this clonotype is medium-sized. J is TRBJ2-1 and V is TRBV6-6; D may be TRBD1 (5 bases). Deletions cut 8 bases from V and 7 bases from J, with 12 bases between. The CDR3 spans 12 residues. The germline gives CDR1 MNHNY, CDR2 SVGAGI (reference sequence). CDR3 sequence reads: CASGLGANEQFF. The CDR3 DNA sequence: TGTGCCAGCGGTCTAGGGGCAAATGAGCAGTTCTTC.

This clonotype was seen many times. The chain is built from TRBV20-1 and TRBJ2-5, with D possibly matching TRBD1 (5 bases). Germline V gene lookup returns CDR1 DFQATT and CDR2 SNEGSKA (reference sequence). V was pared by 1 base and J by 4 bases, with 16 bases between. The CDR3 sequence is 15 residues long. The CDR3 DNA sequence: TGCAGTGCTAGAGGGATGGACATCCCGGGAGAGACCCAGTACTTC. Translated, it gives CSARGMDIPGETQYF.

The table lists this clonotype with many counts. J is TRBJ2-7 and V is TRBV7-8; 7 nucleotides match TRBD1. With 0 bases clipped from V and 4 bases from J, the junction kept 3 bases outside the gene matches. Germline V gives CDR1 SGHVS, CDR2 FQNEAQ. There are 14 residues in the CDR3. CDR3 sequence: CASSLASRGYEQYF. The CDR3 nucleotides are TGTGCCAGCAGCTTAGCGAGCAGGGGGTACGAGCAGTACTTC.

About this clonotype: At one boundary the junction diverges from the germline segment, which might be a read error. The V gene is TRBV9, the J gene TRBJ1-6; D unresolved. The CDR3 runs 13 residues. The germline CDR1 and CDR2 sequences are SGDLS and YYNGEE. The CDR3 sequence: CAGSVAENSPLHF. The CDR3 DNA reads TGTGCCGGCAGCGTGGCGGAAAATTCACCCCTCCACTTT.

This clonotype was recorded many times. The chain combines TRBV30 with TRBJ2-1; no reliable D call. The length of the CDR3 is 14 residues. V lost 4 bases and J lost 0, with 10 bases in between. CDR1 and CDR2 from the germline V gene are GTSNPN and SVGIG (reference sequence). For the CDR3, the DNA is TGTGCCTGGACCCGCGGAACCTCCTACAATGAGCAGTTCTTC. Its protein is CAWTRGTSYNEQFF.

At least ten counts were recorded for this clonotype. The chain joins TRBV7-9 to TRBJ2-1; 14 nucleotides line up with TRBD2. Losses at the gene ends were 5 bases for V and 10 bases for J; bases not matched to a gene: 16. CDR1 and CDR2 from the germline V gene are SEHNR and FQNEAQ (reference sequence). This CDR3 spans 18 amino acids. In DNA form, the CDR3 reads TGTGCCAGCAGCCCCAATCCCGGGACTAGCGGGAGAAGGGGCGAGCAGTTCTTC. Translation: CASSPNPGTSGRRGEQFF.

This clonotype occurred a few times. This rearrangement joins TRBV7-2 to TRBJ2-6, with 9 bases aligning to TRBD2. With the DNA end fitting TRBJ2-7 better, the J assignment may be wrong. The CDR3 covers 15 residues. CDR1 and CDR2 (germline): SGHTA, FQGNSA. The CDR3 protein is CASSLVAGVSYEQYF. The CDR3 region has the DNA TGTGCCAGCAGCTTAGTAGCGGGGGTGTCCTACGAGCAGTACTTC.

Note on this clonotype: This likely comes from a read error, as the CDR3 has no conserved phenylalanine or tryptophan at its end. The DNA is left out, because the CDR3 cannot be placed on it with certainty; the CDR3 is given as TCRdb lists it. The CDR3 region is CSASTGETQSS. The chain carries TRBV20-1 and TRBJ2-5. Germline assignment: CDR1 DFQATT and CDR2 SNEGSKA (reference sequence). The CDR3 region is 11 residues in length, termini included.

The sample holds many counts of this clonotype. This chain uses TRBV28 with TRBJ2-7; TRBD2 aligns across 12 bases. Losses at the gene ends were 4 bases for V and 6 bases for J; bases not matched to a gene: 7. The germline gives CDR1 MDHEN, CDR2 SYDVKM. The CDR3 runs 15 residues. The CDR3: CASSSLAGGIGEQYF. The CDR3 DNA sequence: TGTGCCAGCAGTTCCCTAGCGGGAGGGATAGGCGAGCAGTACTTC.

In its sample, this clonotype was seen many times. The rearrangement uses TRBV29-1 and TRBJ1-2; D is uncertain. Germline V gene sequence: CDR1 SQVTM, CDR2 ANQGSEA. The CDR3 totals 12 residues. V lost 3 bases, J lost 4 bases, and 9 bases lay in between. The CDR3 DNA follows: TGCAGCGTTGAGGGATGGGGCTATGGCTACACCTTC. Its translation: CSVEGWGYGYTF.

This clonotype was seen at least ten times. The chain is built from TRBV2 and TRBJ2-2; perhaps TRBD1 as D (5 bases). V was clipped by 6 bases and J by 4 bases, with 9 bases between them. The length of the CDR3 is 13 residues. Germline V lookup: CDR1 SNHLY, CDR2 FYNNEI. CDR3 sequence (DNA): TGTGCCAGCAGCTACAGGTTCACCGGGGAGCTGTTTTTT. As protein: CASSYRFTGELFF. The whole variable domain, remainder taken from reference TRBV2 and TRBJ2-2, is EPEVTQTPSHQVTQMGQEVILRCVPISNHLYFYWYRQILGQKVEFLVSFYNNEISEKSEIFDDQFSVERPDGSNFTLKIRSTKLEDSAMYFCASSYRFTGELFFGEGSRLTVL.

This clonotype was detected ten times or more. In DNA, the CDR3 is TGTGCCACCGAGGGCTTCGGGACAGCTTCCTACGAGCAGTACTTC. Its translation: CATEGFGTASYEQYF. The chain is built from TRBV12-3 or TRBV12-4 and TRBJ2-7; 7 nucleotides line up with TRBD1. This CDR3 is 15 amino acids long. The junction had 13 bases not matched to a gene; V was cut back by 10 bases and J by 1 base.

The rearrangement uses TRBV20-1 and TRBJ1-5; D unresolved. Trimming stripped 5 bases from V and 5 bases from J, with 13 bases between. Germline assignment: CDR1 DFQATT and CDR2 SNEGSKA (reference sequence). The CDR3 consists of 13 residues. The CDR3 region is CSAAPYPDQPQHF. For the CDR3, the DNA is TGCAGTGCTGCCCCTTACCCGGATCAGCCCCAGCATTTT.

This clonotype appeared many times. This sequence may be a read error, since a much larger clone differs from it by one base. The rearrangement uses TRBV20-1 and TRBJ2-7; weak D call: TRBD2 (6 bases). Germline assignment: CDR1 DFQATT and CDR2 SNEGSKA (reference sequence). Trimming pared 5 bases from V and 3 bases from J, leaving 23 bases between. The CDR3 covers 16 residues. The CDR3 spells CSAQDWEKRAGYEQYF. In DNA, the CDR3 is TGCAGTGCTCAGGATTGGGAAAAGCGGGCTGGCTACGAGCAGTACTTC.

Many counts were recorded for this clonotype. The V gene is TRBV5-1, the J gene TRBJ2-1; 8 bases agree with TRBD2. Germline values: CDR1 SGHRS, CDR2 YFSETQ. V shed 0 bases and J 5 bases; nucleotides not matched to a gene: 4. This CDR3 contains 15 residues. The CDR3 sequence is CASSLALAGHNEQFF. The CDR3 nucleotides are TGCGCCAGCAGCTTGGCGTTAGCGGGGCACAATGAGCAGTTCTTC.